A selection of T cell receptor beta chains follows, all from one sample in a study of radiotherapy plus CTLA-4 blockade in lung cancer. Method: immunoSEQ multiplex PCR; TCRdb's copy keeps in-frame clones and lacks some. This table holds 90,000 to 100,000 clones, 82% found once. Here the sequenced sample was peripheral blood, taken from a patient treated with radiotherapy plus ipilimumab. The source of these receptors is a human donor with non-small cell lung cancer that progressed on radiotherapy plus ipilimumab. The CDR3 runs from the conserved cysteine through the conserved F or W. Each record gives: CDR3 protein, CDR3 DNA, J gene, D gene, V gene, clone size. The D gene is left open where the match is weak. Where a row states a size, it is once, few, many or the class of an expanded clone; other rows omit it.

CDR3aa: CASSDVRGLGNTIYF
CDR3nt: TGTGCCAGCAGTGATGTCCGGGGACTTGGAAACACCATATATTTT
j_gene: TRBJ1-3
d_gene: .
v_gene: TRBV2
abundance: .

CDR3aa: CASSEGEHTEAFF
CDR3nt: TGTGCCAGCAGTGAAGGGGAACACACTGAAGCTTTCTTT
j_gene: TRBJ1-1
d_gene: .
v_gene: TRBV6-4
abundance: .

CDR3aa: CSVGSPERGETQYF
CDR3nt: TGCAGCGTTGGGTCCCCGGAAAGAGGGGAGACCCAGTACTTC
j_gene: TRBJ2-5
d_gene: .
v_gene: TRBV29-1
abundance: .

CDR3aa: CASSLAPDSNQPQHF
CDR3nt: TGCGCCAGCAGCTTGGCGCCTGATAGCAATCAGCCCCAGCATTTT
j_gene: TRBJ1-5
d_gene: .
v_gene: TRBV5-1
abundance: .

CDR3aa: CASRREAKNIQYF
CDR3nt: TGTGCCAGCAGAAGGGAAGCCAAAAACATTCAGTACTTC
j_gene: TRBJ2-4
d_gene: .
v_gene: TRBV28
abundance: .

CDR3aa: CASSGRTLNEKLFF
CDR3nt: TGTGCCAGCAGTGGCCGAACGCTTAATGAAAAACTGTTTTTT
j_gene: TRBJ1-4
d_gene: .
v_gene: TRBV6-1
abundance: once

CDR3aa: CASLRETGPYGYTF
CDR3nt: TGTGCCAGCTTGAGGGAAACAGGGCCATATGGCTACACCTTC
j_gene: TRBJ1-2
d_gene: .
v_gene: TRBV2
abundance: .

CDR3aa: CASSLDLGRVEKLFF
CDR3nt: TGTGCCAGCAGTCTCGACTTAGGGAGGGTCGAAAAACTGTTTTTT
j_gene: TRBJ1-4
d_gene: .
v_gene: TRBV28
abundance: .

CDR3aa: CASSLGLGSTDTQYF
CDR3nt: TGTGCTAGCAGCTTAGGGCTGGGGAGCACAGATACGCAGTATTTT
j_gene: TRBJ2-3
d_gene: .
v_gene: TRBV7-7
abundance: .

CDR3aa: CASSSPSRPGANVLTF
CDR3nt: TGTGCCAGTAGTTCTCCGTCCCGACCTGGGGCCAACGTCCTGACTTTC
j_gene: TRBJ2-6
d_gene: .
v_gene: TRBV19
abundance: .

CDR3aa: CASSLVRAGGRNEQFF
CDR3nt: TGTGCCAGCAGCTTGGTAAGGGCGGGAGGTCGCAATGAGCAGTTCTTC
j_gene: TRBJ2-1
d_gene: TRBD2
v_gene: TRBV5-4
abundance: once

CDR3aa: CASSLEGQNAGELFF
CDR3nt: TGCGCCAGCAGCTTGGAGGGACAGAACGCCGGGGAGCTGTTTTTT
j_gene: TRBJ2-2
d_gene: TRBD1
v_gene: TRBV5-1
abundance: .

CDR3aa: CASSDSRGVVTDTQYF
CDR3nt: TGTGCCAGCAGTGACTCGAGGGGGGTGGTCACAGATACGCAGTATTTT
j_gene: TRBJ2-3
d_gene: .
v_gene: TRBV6-4
abundance: .

CDR3aa: CAWGPQGNRQPQHF
CDR3nt: TGTGCCTGGGGTCCCCAGGGTAATCGTCAGCCCCAGCATTTT
j_gene: TRBJ1-5
d_gene: .
v_gene: TRBV30
abundance: .

CDR3aa: CASSIDLGARYGYTF
CDR3nt: TGTGCCAGTAGTATAGATCTCGGAGCCCGCTATGGCTACACCTTC
j_gene: TRBJ1-2
d_gene: .
v_gene: TRBV19
abundance: .

CDR3aa: CAWSTAGAQLTGELFF
CDR3nt: TGTGCCTGGAGTACCGCTGGGGCACAACTCACCGGGGAGCTGTTTTTT
j_gene: TRBJ2-2
d_gene: .
v_gene: TRBV30
abundance: .

CDR3aa: CASSSSGANTGELFF
CDR3nt: TGTGCCAGCAGTTCAAGCGGAGCGAACACCGGGGAGCTGTTTTTT
j_gene: TRBJ2-2
d_gene: .
v_gene: TRBV28
abundance: .

CDR3aa: CASSDGLAGRYEQYF
CDR3nt: TGTGCCAGCAGCGACGGACTAGCGGGACGCTACGAGCAGTACTTC
j_gene: TRBJ2-7
d_gene: TRBD2
v_gene: TRBV5-6
abundance: .

CDR3aa: CASSQGLDINYGYTF
CDR3nt: TGTGCCAGCAGCCAAGGCCTGGACATAAACTATGGCTACACCTTC
j_gene: TRBJ1-2
d_gene: .
v_gene: TRBV4-2
abundance: .

CDR3aa: CASSQEGDRDSLRYGYTF
CDR3nt: TGCGCCAGCAGCCAAGAGGGGGACAGGGATTCTCTAAGATATGGCTACACCTTC
j_gene: TRBJ1-2
d_gene: TRBD1
v_gene: TRBV4-1
abundance: .

CDR3aa: CASSLGRAYGYTF
CDR3nt: TGTGCCAGCAGTTTGGGCAGGGCCTATGGCTACACCTTC
j_gene: TRBJ1-2
d_gene: .
v_gene: TRBV28
abundance: many

CDR3aa: CASSKTRIAGGATGELFF
CDR3nt: TGTGCCAGCAGCAAAACGCGAATAGCGGGAGGGGCCACCGGGGAGCTGTTTTTT
j_gene: TRBJ2-2
d_gene: TRBD2
v_gene: TRBV2
abundance: .

CDR3aa: CASKEGLTNTGELFF
CDR3nt: TGTGCCAGCAAAGAGGGACTAACGAACACCGGGGAGCTGTTTTTT
j_gene: TRBJ2-2
d_gene: TRBD2
v_gene: TRBV28
abundance: .

CDR3aa: CASSLETASSYNEQFF
CDR3nt: TGTGCCAGCAGCTTAGAGACAGCAAGCTCCTACAATGAGCAGTTCTTC
j_gene: TRBJ2-1
d_gene: .
v_gene: TRBV7-6
abundance: .